These 5 T cell receptor beta chains were sequenced from one sample in a study of T cell changes during pregnancy in multiple sclerosis. Clones were sequenced by immunoSEQ multiplex PCR, and TCRdb holds only the in-frame ones, with some missing. This table holds tens of thousands of clones, approximately 91% found once. This specimen was peripheral blood, taken in the second trimester of pregnancy. These receptor sequences come from a female donor in good health, enrolled as a control in a pregnancy study.

The chain has TRBV7-9 and TRBJ1-5, with D maybe TRBD1 (6 bases). Trimming pared 8 bases from V and 3 bases from J, leaving 14 bases between. The germline V gene has CDR1 SEHNR and CDR2 FQNEAQ (reference sequence). This CDR3 has 14 residues. DNA of the CDR3: TGTGCCAGCGGGGGCAGTCGGTTCAATCAGCCCCAGCATTTT. Its translation is CASGGSRFNQPQHF.

The V and J genes are TRBV7-9 and TRBJ1-5; TRBD1 matches at 7 bases. The CDR3 totals 15 residues. Germline-derived CDR1 and CDR2 are SEHNR and FQNEAQ (reference sequence). V gave up 7 bases and J gave up 2 bases; unmatched junction bases: 8. The chain's CDR3 is CASTLGGGGNQPQHF. For the CDR3, the DNA is TGTGCCAGCACCCTCGGAGGGGGCGGCAATCAGCCCCAGCATTTT.

V and J are TRBV28 and TRBJ2-3; TRBD2 might be the D (5 bases). Germline V gene sequence: CDR1 MDHEN, CDR2 SYDVKM. V lost 3 bases and J lost 3, with 10 bases in between. The CDR3 extends over 14 amino acids. CDR3 nucleotides: TGTGCCAGCAGTTTCGGTCAGCGGACAGATACGCAGTATTTT. This sequence encodes CASSFGQRTDTQYF.

The chain combines TRBV15 with TRBJ1-4; TRBD1 might be the D (5 bases). V lost 1 base and J 6 bases, leaving 15 bases between the germline ends. Germline values: CDR1 LNHNV, CDR2 YYDKDF (reference sequence). CDR3 length: 16 residues. CDR3 coding DNA: TGTGCCACCAGCAGAGCGATTGGGAAAGGGGATGAAAAACTGTTTTTT. It codes for CATSRAIGKGDEKLFF.

The chain combines TRBV6-1 with TRBJ2-6; 8 nucleotides agree with TRBD2. The CDR3 is 17 amino acids. CDR1 and CDR2 from the germline V gene are MNHNS and SASEGT. V lost 3 bases and J lost 4; bases outside the gene matches: 8. In DNA, the CDR3 is TGTGCCAGCAGTGATGTACCCGGGGGGGTAGGGGCCAACGTCCTGACTTTC. Its translation is CASSDVPGGVGANVLTF.